This TCR beta chain appears in the sequencing data of a study of radiation and T cells in renal cell carcinoma. Time point here: blood 2 weeks post-SBRT. Regarding treatment: 15 Gy SBRT to primary tumor, nephrectomy 4 weeks later. Generated by immunoSEQ multiplex PCR, the TCRdb table keeps only in-frame clones and is missing some. The data show about 130,000 clones, with approximately 85% seen just once and 5.8% held by the top ten. Germline loops: CDR1 SGHTA, CDR2 FQGNSA. The CDR3 spans 13 residues. V gave up 5 bases and J gave up 4 bases; unmatched junction bases: 4. Source: blood, taken from a patient whose treatment included radiotherapy and nephrectomy. The TCR comes from a man between 50 and 59 years old with renal cell carcinoma. The chain combines TRBV7-2 with TRBJ1-2; 7 bases fit TRBD1. CDR3 sequence reads: CASSVDRVYGYTF. The CDR3 bases are TGTGCCAGCAGCGTAGACAGGGTCTATGGCTACACCTTC.